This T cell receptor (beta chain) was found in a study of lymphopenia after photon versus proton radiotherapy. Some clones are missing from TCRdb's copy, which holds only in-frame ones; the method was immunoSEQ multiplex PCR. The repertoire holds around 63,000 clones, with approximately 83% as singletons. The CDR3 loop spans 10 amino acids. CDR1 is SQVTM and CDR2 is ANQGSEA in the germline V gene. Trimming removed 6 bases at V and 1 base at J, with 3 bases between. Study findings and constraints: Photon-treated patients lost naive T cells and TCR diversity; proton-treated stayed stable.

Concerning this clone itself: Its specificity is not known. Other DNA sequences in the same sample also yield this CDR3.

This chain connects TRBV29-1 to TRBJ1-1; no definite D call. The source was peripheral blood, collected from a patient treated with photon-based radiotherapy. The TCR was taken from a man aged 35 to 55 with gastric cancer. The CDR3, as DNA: TGCAGCGTCAAGAACACTGAAGCTTTCTTT. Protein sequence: CSVKNTEAFF.